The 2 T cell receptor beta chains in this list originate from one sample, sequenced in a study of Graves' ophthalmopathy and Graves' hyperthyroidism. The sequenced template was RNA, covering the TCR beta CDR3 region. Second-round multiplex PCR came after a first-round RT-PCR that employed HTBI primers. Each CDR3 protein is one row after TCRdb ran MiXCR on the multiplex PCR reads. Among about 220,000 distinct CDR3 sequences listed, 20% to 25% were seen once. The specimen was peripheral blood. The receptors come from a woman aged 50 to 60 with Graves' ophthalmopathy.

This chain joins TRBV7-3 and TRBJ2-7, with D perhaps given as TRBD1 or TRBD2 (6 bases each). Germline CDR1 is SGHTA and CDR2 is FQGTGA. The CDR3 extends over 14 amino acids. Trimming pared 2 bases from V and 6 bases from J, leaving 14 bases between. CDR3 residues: CASSLGGGGGEQYF. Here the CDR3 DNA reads TGTGCCAGCAGCTTAGGAGGAGGGGGTGGCGAGCAGTACTTC.

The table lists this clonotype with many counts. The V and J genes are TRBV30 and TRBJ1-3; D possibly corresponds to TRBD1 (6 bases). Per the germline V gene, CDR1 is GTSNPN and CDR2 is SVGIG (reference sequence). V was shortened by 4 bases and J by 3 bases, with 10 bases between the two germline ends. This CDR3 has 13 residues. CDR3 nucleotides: TGTGCCTGGAACAGGGTTGGTGGAAACACCATATATTTT. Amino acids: CAWNRVGGNTIYF.